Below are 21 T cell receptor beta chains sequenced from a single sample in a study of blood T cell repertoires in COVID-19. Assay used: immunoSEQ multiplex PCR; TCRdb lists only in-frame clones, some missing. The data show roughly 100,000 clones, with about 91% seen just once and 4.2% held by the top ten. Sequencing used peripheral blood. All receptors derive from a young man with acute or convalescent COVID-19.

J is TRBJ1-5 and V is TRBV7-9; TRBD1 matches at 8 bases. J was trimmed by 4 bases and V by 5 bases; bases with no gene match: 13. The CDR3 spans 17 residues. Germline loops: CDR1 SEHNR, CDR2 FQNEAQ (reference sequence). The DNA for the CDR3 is TGTGCCAGCAGCGGAGACAGGGGACTCTTCAATAATCAGCCCCAGCATTTT. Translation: CASSGDRGLFNNQPQHF.

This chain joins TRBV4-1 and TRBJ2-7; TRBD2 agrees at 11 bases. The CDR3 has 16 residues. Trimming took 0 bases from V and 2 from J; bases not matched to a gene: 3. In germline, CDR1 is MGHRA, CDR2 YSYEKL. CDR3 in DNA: TGCGCCAGCAGCCAAGATCGGGGACTAGCGGCCTACGAGCAGTACTTC. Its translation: CASSQDRGLAAYEQYF.

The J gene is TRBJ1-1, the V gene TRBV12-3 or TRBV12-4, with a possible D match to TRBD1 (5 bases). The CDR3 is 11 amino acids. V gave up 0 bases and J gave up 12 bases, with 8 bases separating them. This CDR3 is CASSLAQGPFF. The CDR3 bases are TGTGCCAGCAGTTTAGCGCAGGGCCCTTTCTTT.

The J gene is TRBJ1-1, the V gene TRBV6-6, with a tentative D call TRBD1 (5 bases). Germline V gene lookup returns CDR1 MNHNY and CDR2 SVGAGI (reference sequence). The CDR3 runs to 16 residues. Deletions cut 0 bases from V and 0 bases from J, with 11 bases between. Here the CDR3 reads CASSYSRGGMNTEAFF. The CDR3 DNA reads TGTGCCAGCAGTTACTCAAGGGGAGGGATGAACACTGAAGCTTTCTTT.

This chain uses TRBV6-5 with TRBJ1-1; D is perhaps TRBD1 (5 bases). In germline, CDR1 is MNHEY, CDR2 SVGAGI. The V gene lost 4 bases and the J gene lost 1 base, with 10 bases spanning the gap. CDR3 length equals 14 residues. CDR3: CASSFPGGNTEAFF. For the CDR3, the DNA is TGTGCCAGCAGTTTCCCCGGGGGGAACACTGAAGCTTTCTTT.

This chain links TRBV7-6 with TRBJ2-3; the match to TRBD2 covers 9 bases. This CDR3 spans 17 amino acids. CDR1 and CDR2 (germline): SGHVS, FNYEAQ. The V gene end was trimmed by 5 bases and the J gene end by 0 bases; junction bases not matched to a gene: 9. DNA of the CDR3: TGTGCCAGCAGCCCTCGGACTAGCGTTGCTAGCACAGATACGCAGTATTTT. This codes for CASSPRTSVASTDTQYF.

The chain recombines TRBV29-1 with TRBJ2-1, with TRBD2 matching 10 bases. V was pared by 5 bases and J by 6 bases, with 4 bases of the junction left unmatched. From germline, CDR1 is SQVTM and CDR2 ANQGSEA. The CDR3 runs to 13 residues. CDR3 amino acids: CSVYLAGVNEQFF. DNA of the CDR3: TGCAGCGTTTACCTAGCGGGAGTCAATGAGCAGTTCTTC.

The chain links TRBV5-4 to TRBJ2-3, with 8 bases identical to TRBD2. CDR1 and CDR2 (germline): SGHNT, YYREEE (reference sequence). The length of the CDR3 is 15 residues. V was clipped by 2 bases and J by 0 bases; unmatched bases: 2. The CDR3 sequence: CASSFSGTSTDTQYF. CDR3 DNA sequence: TGTGCCAGCAGCTTTAGCGGGACAAGCACAGATACGCAGTATTTT.

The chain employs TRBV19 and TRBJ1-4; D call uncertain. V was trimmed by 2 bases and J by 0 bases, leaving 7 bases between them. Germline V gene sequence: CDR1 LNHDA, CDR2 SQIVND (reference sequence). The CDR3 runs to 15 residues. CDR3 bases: TGTGCCAGTAGTATAAGAGGGACAACTAATGAAAAACTGTTTTTT. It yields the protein CASSIRGTTNEKLFF.

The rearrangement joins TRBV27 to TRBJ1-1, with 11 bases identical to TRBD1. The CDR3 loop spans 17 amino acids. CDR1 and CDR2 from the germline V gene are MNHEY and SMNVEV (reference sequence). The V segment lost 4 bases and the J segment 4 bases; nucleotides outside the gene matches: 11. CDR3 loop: CASSSGQGAFMGTEAFF. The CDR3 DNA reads TGTGCCAGCAGTTCCGGACAGGGGGCTTTTATGGGCACTGAAGCTTTCTTT.

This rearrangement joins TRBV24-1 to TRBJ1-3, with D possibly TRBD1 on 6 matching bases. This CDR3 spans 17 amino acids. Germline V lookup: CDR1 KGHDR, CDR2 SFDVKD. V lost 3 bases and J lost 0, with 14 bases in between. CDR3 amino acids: CATSDEDRQASGNTIYF. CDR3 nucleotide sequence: TGTGCCACCAGTGATGAGGACCGACAGGCCTCTGGAAACACCATATATTTT.

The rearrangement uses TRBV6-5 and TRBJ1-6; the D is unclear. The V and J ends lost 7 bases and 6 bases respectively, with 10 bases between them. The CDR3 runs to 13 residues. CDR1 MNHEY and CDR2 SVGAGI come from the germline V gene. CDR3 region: CASTAGGNSPLHF. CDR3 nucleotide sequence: TGTGCCAGCACGGCAGGAGGTAATTCACCCCTCCACTTT.

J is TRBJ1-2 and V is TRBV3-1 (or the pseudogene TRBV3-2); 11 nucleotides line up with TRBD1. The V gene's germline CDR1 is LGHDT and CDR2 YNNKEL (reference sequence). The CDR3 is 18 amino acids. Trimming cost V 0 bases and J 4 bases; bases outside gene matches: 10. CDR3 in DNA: TGTGCCAGCAGCCAAGATAGGACAGGGGGCGCCCGGACCTATGGCTACACCTTC. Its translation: CASSQDRTGGARTYGYTF.

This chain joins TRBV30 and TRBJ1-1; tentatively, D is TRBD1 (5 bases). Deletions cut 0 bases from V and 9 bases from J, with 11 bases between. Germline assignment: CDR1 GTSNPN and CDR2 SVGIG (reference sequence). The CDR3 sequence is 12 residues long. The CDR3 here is CAWSVLGGQAFF. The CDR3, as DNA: TGTGCCTGGAGTGTGTTGGGGGGACAAGCTTTCTTT.

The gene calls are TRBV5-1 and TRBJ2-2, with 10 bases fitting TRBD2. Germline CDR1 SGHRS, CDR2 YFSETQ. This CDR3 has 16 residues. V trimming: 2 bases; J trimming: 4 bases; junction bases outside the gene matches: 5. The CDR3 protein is CASSFSGRQSTGELFF. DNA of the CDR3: TGCGCCAGCAGCTTTAGCGGGAGGCAGAGCACCGGGGAGCTGTTTTTT.

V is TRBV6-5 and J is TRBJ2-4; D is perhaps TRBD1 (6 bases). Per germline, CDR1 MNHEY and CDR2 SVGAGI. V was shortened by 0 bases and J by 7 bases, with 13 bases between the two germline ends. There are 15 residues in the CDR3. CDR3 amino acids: CASSYSTQGINIQYF. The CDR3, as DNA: TGTGCCAGCAGTTACTCGACGCAGGGGATTAACATTCAGTACTTC.

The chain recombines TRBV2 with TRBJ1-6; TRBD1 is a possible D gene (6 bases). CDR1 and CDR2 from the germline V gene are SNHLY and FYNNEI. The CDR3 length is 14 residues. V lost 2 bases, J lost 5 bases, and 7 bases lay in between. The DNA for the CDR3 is TGTGCCAGCAGTGAAAACAGGGATAATTCACCCCTCCACTTT. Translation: CASSENRDNSPLHF.

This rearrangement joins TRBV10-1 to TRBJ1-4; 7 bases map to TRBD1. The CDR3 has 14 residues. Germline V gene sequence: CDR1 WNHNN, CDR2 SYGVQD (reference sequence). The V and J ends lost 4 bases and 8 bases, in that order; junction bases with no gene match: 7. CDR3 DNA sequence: TGCGCCAGCAGTGTACAGGGGAGAAGGGAAAAACTGTTTTTT. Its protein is CASSVQGRREKLFF.

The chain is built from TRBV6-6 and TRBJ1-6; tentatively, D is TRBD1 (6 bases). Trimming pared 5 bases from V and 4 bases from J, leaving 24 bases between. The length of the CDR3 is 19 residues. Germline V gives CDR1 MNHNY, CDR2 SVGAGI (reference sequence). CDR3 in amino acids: CASSRPPAGVITYNSPLHF. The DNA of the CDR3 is TGTGCCAGCAGTCGGCCCCCAGCAGGGGTCATTACTTATAATTCACCCCTCCACTTT.

CDR3 bases: TGTGCCAGCAGCACGGGACTAAGATACGAGCAGTACTTC. Its translation is CASSTGLRYEQYF. The V and J genes are TRBV7-9 and TRBJ2-7, with TRBD2 matching over 7 bases. V shed 5 bases, J shed 4 bases, and the junction held 5 bases outside the gene matches. The CDR3 loop spans 13 amino acids. Germline CDR1 is SEHNR and CDR2 is FQNEAQ (reference sequence). Together with reference TRBV7-9 and TRBJ2-7, the CDR3 gives the full variable domain: DTGVSQNPRHKITKRGQNVTFRCDPISEHNRLYWYRQTLGQGPEFLTYFQNEAQLEKSRLLSDRFSAERPKGSFSTLEIQRTEQGDSAMYLCASSTGLRYEQYFGPGTRLTVT.

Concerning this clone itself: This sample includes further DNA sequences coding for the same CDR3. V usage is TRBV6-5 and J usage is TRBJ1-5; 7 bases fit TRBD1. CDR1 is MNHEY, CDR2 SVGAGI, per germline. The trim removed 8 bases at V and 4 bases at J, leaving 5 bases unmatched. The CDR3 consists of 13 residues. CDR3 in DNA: TGTGCCAGCGCCGGGACAGAAAATCAGCCCCAGCATTTT. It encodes CASAGTENQPQHF.